What follows are 30 T cell receptor beta chains derived from one specimen sequenced in a study of regulatory T cells in long-lasting Graves disease. Sample time point: newly diagnosed GD, antithyroid drugs for less than 3 months. RNA from PBMCs was the source of the TCR library. HTBI primers from iRepertoire and Arm-PCR of CDR3 regions yielded the TCR beta libraries. Via MiXCR, TCRdb re-called the multiplex PCR reads, giving one row per CDR3 protein. The data contain hundreds of thousands of distinct CDR3 sequences, over 15% of them singletons. This same sample was also part of a study on T cells in Graves' hyperthyroidism and ophthalmopathy.

The sequences come from peripheral blood mononuclear cells (PBMCs), collected at new diagnosis, from a patient treated with antithyroid drugs. These receptors originate from a man aged 40-50 years with Graves disease.

This clonotype appeared many times. The CDR3 sequence is CASSIAASNYEQYF. Here the CDR3 DNA reads TGTGCCAGTAGTATAGCCGCCTCGAACTACGAGCAGTACTTC. V is TRBV19 and J is TRBJ2-7; D unclear. The CDR3 has 14 residues. Trimming pared 1 base from V and 3 bases from J, leaving 10 bases between. Germline V gives CDR1 LNHDA, CDR2 SQIVND (reference sequence). The entire variable domain, with the rest obtained from reference TRBV19 and TRBJ2-7, is as follows: DGGITQSPKYLFRKEGQNVTLSCEQNLNHDAMYWYRQDPGQGLRLIYYSQIVNDFQKGDIAEGYSVSREKKESFPLTVTSAQKNPTAFYLCASSIAASNYEQYFGPGTRLTVT.

The table lists this clonotype with many counts. V usage is TRBV7-3 and J usage is TRBJ1-6; TRBD1 might be the D (6 bases). The CDR3 sequence is 14 residues long. CDR1 is SGHTA and CDR2 is FQGTGA in the germline V gene. V gave up 5 bases and J gave up 7 bases, with 12 bases separating them. The CDR3 sequence is CASSAGHGNSPLHF. CDR3 DNA sequence: TGTGCCAGCAGCGCGGGACACGGAAATTCACCCCTCCACTTT.

This clonotype was picked up many times. The gene calls are TRBV28 and TRBJ1-2; D is unclear. The CDR3 has 14 residues. CDR1 is MDHEN, CDR2 SYDVKM, per germline. V was cut by 5 bases and J by 7 bases, with 17 bases left in between. In DNA form, the CDR3 reads TGTGCCAGCAGTGTTCCTGACCCTGGACGTGGCTACACCTTC. Translation gives CASSVPDPGRGYTF.

This clonotype was found many times. The gene calls are TRBV27 and TRBJ2-5, with 11 nucleotides matching TRBD2. J gave up 3 bases and V 9 bases, and 9 bases lay outside the gene matches. Germline V gene data show CDR1 as MNHEY and CDR2 as SMNVEV (reference sequence). The CDR3 has 15 amino acids. CDR3 amino acids: CARWKKTSGKETQYF. The CDR3 nucleotides read TGTGCCAGATGGAAGAAGACTAGCGGGAAAGAGACCCAGTACTTC.

This clonotype was recorded a few times. The chain couples TRBV19 to TRBJ2-7; perhaps TRBD1 as D (7 bases). This CDR3 contains 14 residues. The ends were cut back, 4 bases at V and 2 bases at J, with 12 bases in the middle. The germline V gene encodes CDR1 LNHDA and CDR2 SQIVND (reference sequence). CDR3 bases: TGTGCCAGTAGTACCCAGGGGGGAACCTACGAGCAGTACTTC. It encodes CASSTQGGTYEQYF.

This clonotype was recorded at least ten times. The V call is TRBV20-1, the J call TRBJ2-7, with no clear D. Germline assignment: CDR1 DFQATT and CDR2 SNEGSKA (reference sequence). This CDR3 comprises 11 residues. The V end was cut by 7 bases, the J end by 3 bases, with 10 bases between. In nucleotides, the CDR3 is TGCAGTGGAACTCCCTTCTACGAGCAGTACTTC. Protein sequence: CSGTPFYEQYF.

The sample holds a few counts of this clonotype. The genes are TRBV11-3 and TRBJ2-5; D could derive from TRBD1 or TRBD2 (5 bases each). This CDR3 region has 15 residues. Germline V CDR1 and CDR2: SGHNT, YENEEA. Trimming left V 5 bases short and J 2 bases short, with 15 bases between. The CDR3 reads CASSTREGPQETQYF. CDR3 coding DNA: TGTGCCAGCAGCACCCGCGAGGGACCTCAAGAGACCCAGTACTTC.

The CDR3 nucleotides are TGTGCCAGCAGTGGGGGGCGGGGGGGCTCGTACATTCAGTACTTC. This sequence encodes CASSGGRGGSYIQYF. The chain employs TRBV2 and TRBJ2-4; 9 nucleotides line up with TRBD2. Germline values: CDR1 SNHLY, CDR2 FYNNEI. The CDR3 runs 15 residues. Trimming at V came to 4 bases and at J to 8 bases, leaving 9 bases not matched to a gene.

This clonotype was seen at least ten times. The gene calls are TRBV5-1 and TRBJ2-1; D tentatively reads TRBD1 or TRBD2 (5 bases each). This CDR3 is built from 15 residues. With 4 bases removed from V and 0 bases from J, the gap between germline ends came to 11 bases. From germline, CDR1 is SGHRS and CDR2 YFSETQ. The CDR3 loop is CASSPGASSYNEQFF. The CDR3 DNA sequence: TGCGCCAGCAGCCCCGGGGCGAGCTCCTACAATGAGCAGTTCTTC.

The table lists this clonotype with many counts. V gene TRBV2 combines with J gene TRBJ2-7; 8 bases match TRBD2. The CDR3 extends over 15 amino acids. V shed 5 bases and J 3 bases; nucleotides not matched to a gene: 9. Germline V gene data show CDR1 as SNHLY and CDR2 as FYNNEI. The CDR3 loop reads CASSRTSQVSYEQYF. The CDR3 coding sequence is TGTGCCAGCAGTCGGACTAGCCAAGTAAGCTACGAGCAGTACTTC.

This clonotype came up many times. The chain is built from TRBV5-1 and TRBJ1-5; TRBD1 agrees at 9 bases. From germline, CDR1 is SGHRS and CDR2 YFSETQ. CDR3 length equals 15 residues. V was clipped by 4 bases and J by 7 bases; unmatched bases: 9. The CDR3 reads CASSPNTGGAQPQHF. DNA of the CDR3: TGCGCCAGCAGCCCGAATACAGGGGGCGCGCAGCCCCAGCATTTT.

This clonotype was detected ten times or more. This sequence joins TRBV29-1 and TRBJ2-1; 7 bases are a match to TRBD1. The CDR3 length is 13 residues. The V segment lost 7 bases and the J segment 3 bases; nucleotides outside the gene matches: 6. The germline V gene encodes CDR1 SQVTM and CDR2 ANQGSEA. The chain's CDR3 is CSARDSGYNEQFF. CDR3 nucleotide sequence: TGCAGCGCCCGGGACAGTGGCTACAATGAGCAGTTCTTC.

A remark on this clonotype: With a much larger clone just one base away, this may be a read error. J is TRBJ2-1 and V is TRBV30, with a weak D call TRBD1 (6 bases). The CDR3 sequence is 13 residues long. Germline V gene data show CDR1 as GTSNPN and CDR2 as SVGIG (reference sequence). Here the CDR3 DNA reads TGTGCGGAGTCCGGGACAAGGGCCAATGAGCAGTTCTTC. It yields the protein CAESGTRANEQFF.

Only a few counts were recorded for this clonotype. The chain uses TRBV7-9 and TRBJ2-2, with unresolved D. V lost 6 bases to trimming and J lost 1 base, with 9 bases between them. This CDR3 comprises 14 residues. CDR1 SEHNR and CDR2 FQNEAQ come from the germline V gene (reference sequence). The CDR3 coding sequence is TGTGCCAGCAGAGGGCTCCAGAACACCGGGGAGCTGTTTTTT. Translation gives CASRGLQNTGELFF.

This chain connects TRBV4-1 to TRBJ1-1; a possible D gene is TRBD1 (5 bases). CDR3 size: 16 residues. Trimming removed 3 bases from V and 1 base from J, with 15 bases in between. Germline values: CDR1 MGHRA, CDR2 YSYEKL. CDR3 in DNA: TGCGCCAGCAGCCAGGCTCCTGGGGGAGCGAACACTGAAGCTTTCTTT. It translates to CASSQAPGGANTEAFF.

This clonotype was recorded at least ten times. The chain links TRBV6-2 or TRBV6-3 to TRBJ2-3; TRBD2 matches 9 bases. The V and J ends lost 6 bases and 8 bases, in that order; junction bases with no gene match: 15. The CDR3 is made up of 16 amino acids. The germline gives CDR1 MNHEY, CDR2 SVGEGT. The CDR3 is CASRKSGGLSFVTQYF. The CDR3, as DNA: TGTGCCAGCAGGAAAAGCGGGGGGCTCAGTTTTGTTACGCAGTATTTT.

This clonotype was seen many times. V and J are TRBV6-1 and TRBJ1-2, with no clear D. This CDR3 is built from 14 residues. The germline CDR1 and CDR2 sequences are MNHNS and SASEGT. V lost 0 bases, J lost 6 bases, and 11 bases lay in between. CDR3 sequence reads: CASSEARKEDGYTF. DNA for the CDR3: TGTGCCAGCAGTGAAGCGCGTAAGGAGGATGGCTACACCTTC.

V is TRBV4-1 and J is TRBJ2-1; D remains unclear. The CDR3 covers 15 residues. Trimming took 0 bases from V and 4 from J, leaving 10 bases between them. CDR1 and CDR2 from the germline V gene are MGHRA and YSYEKL. The CDR3 sequence: CASSQDHGPYNEQFF. In DNA form, the CDR3 reads TGCGCCAGCAGCCAAGATCACGGCCCGTACAATGAGCAGTTCTTC.

In its sample, this clonotype was seen a few times. The gene calls are TRBV2 and TRBJ2-1, with TRBD1 matching over 9 bases. Germline lookup yields CDR1 SNHLY and CDR2 FYNNEI. V gave up 4 bases and J gave up 0 bases; unmatched junction bases: 7. This CDR3 contains 17 residues. DNA for the CDR3: TGTGCCAGCAGTGGAGGACAGGGGTTGAGCTCCTACAATGAGCAGTTCTTC. Its translation: CASSGGQGLSSYNEQFF.

This clonotype has at least ten counts. This chain uses TRBV7-9 with TRBJ2-1; D call uncertain. The germline gives CDR1 SEHNR, CDR2 FQNEAQ (reference sequence). This CDR3 comprises 11 residues. The V end was cut by 7 bases, the J end by 10 bases, with 11 bases between. The DNA for the CDR3 is TGTGCCAGCACCTCGGAAGGAGAGCAGTTCTTC. This gives the protein CASTSEGEQFF.

Only a few counts were recorded for this clonotype. This chain connects TRBV20-1 to TRBJ1-2, with D unresolved. V gave up 0 bases and J gave up 6 bases, with 5 bases separating them. Germline V gene lookup returns CDR1 DFQATT and CDR2 SNEGSKA (reference sequence). The CDR3 has 11 residues. CDR3: CSARERDGYTF. The CDR3 region has the DNA TGCAGTGCTAGAGAAAGAGATGGCTACACCTTC.

This clonotype was seen many times. The chain links TRBV15 to TRBJ2-7; 9 bases align to TRBD1. The CDR3 extends over 14 amino acids. CDR1 and CDR2 from the germline V gene are LNHNV and YYDKDF (reference sequence). The V and J ends lost 6 bases and 3 bases, in that order; junction bases with no gene match: 6. The CDR3 bases are TGTGCCACCAGAACTAGGACAGGGGACTACGAGCAGTACTTC. Its protein product is CATRTRTGDYEQYF.

The rearrangement uses TRBV19 and TRBJ2-7, with 8 nucleotides matching TRBD1. The CDR3 sequence is 15 residues long. Trimming removed 3 bases from V and 9 bases from J; junction bases left unmatched: 13. The germline gives CDR1 LNHDA, CDR2 SQIVND (reference sequence). The CDR3 sequence is CASSISGTGSSGQYF. The DNA of the CDR3 is TGTGCCAGTAGTATTTCGGGGACAGGTTCAAGCGGGCAGTACTTC.

This clonotype was observed at least ten times. The chain uses TRBV5-1 and TRBJ1-4, with D possibly TRBD1 on 5 matching bases. The germline V gene encodes CDR1 SGHRS and CDR2 YFSETQ. Trimming pared 6 bases from V and 8 bases from J, leaving 23 bases between. This CDR3 region has 16 residues. The CDR3 loop is CASTKGINRDREKLFF. CDR3 in DNA: TGCGCCAGCACCAAGGGGATTAATCGTGATCGCGAAAAACTGTTTTTT.

This clonotype turned up a few times. The junction and the germline gene differ at one end; a read error may be behind it. The chain recombines TRBV6-5 with TRBJ2-3; TRBD1 aligns across 8 bases. Germline values: CDR1 MNHEY, CDR2 SVGAGI. There are 14 residues in the CDR3. The CDR3 sequence: CASSYGQGTDTQYF. The CDR3 DNA reads as TGTGCCAGCAGTTACGGACAGGGCACCGATACGCAGTATTTT.

This clonotype has at least ten counts. The chain recombines TRBV4-1 with TRBJ2-5; 9 bases line up with TRBD1. The CDR3 has 15 residues. Germline CDR1 and CDR2: MGHRA and YSYEKL. The junction had 6 bases not matched to a gene; V was cut back by 2 bases and J by 5 bases. The CDR3 bases are TGCGCCAGCAGCCAAACCGGGACAGGGTCCGAGACCCAGTACTTC. As protein: CASSQTGTGSETQYF.

This clonotype was recorded many times. The rearrangement links TRBV20-1 to TRBJ2-3; no definite D call. This CDR3 comprises 13 residues. The ends were cut back, 4 bases at V and 7 bases at J, with 15 bases in the middle. The germline CDR1 and CDR2 sequences are DFQATT and SNEGSKA (reference sequence). This CDR3 reads CSATPGPVNTQYF. The DNA of the CDR3 is TGCAGTGCTACCCCCGGGCCCGTTAATACGCAGTATTTT.

This clonotype occurred many times. The chain uses TRBV7-2 and TRBJ2-7; D is possibly TRBD2 (7 bases). The germline gives CDR1 SGHTA, CDR2 FQGNSA. The V end was cut by 5 bases, the J end by 4 bases, with 18 bases between. This CDR3 has 15 amino acids. The CDR3 bases are TGTGCCAGCAGCCGGAATTCGGGGGGCCGGTACGAGCAGTACTTC. Protein sequence: CASSRNSGGRYEQYF.

The chain combines TRBV20-1 with TRBJ1-6; no definite D call. Germline lookup yields CDR1 DFQATT and CDR2 SNEGSKA (reference sequence). The CDR3 loop spans 14 amino acids. Trimming stripped 5 bases from V and 6 bases from J, with 14 bases between. The CDR3 spells CSAGPDGSNSPLHF. DNA of the CDR3: TGCAGTGCTGGCCCGGACGGATCTAATTCACCCCTCCACTTT.

This clonotype has ten or more counts. The V gene is TRBV2, the J gene TRBJ2-3; weak D call: TRBD2 (6 bases). The CDR3 sequence is 13 residues long. Germline-derived CDR1 and CDR2 are SNHLY and FYNNEI. V lost 4 bases and J lost 5, with 10 bases in between. CDR3 bases: TGTGCCAGCAGTGGCGGGGCCGGAGATACGCAGTATTTT. Translated, it gives CASSGGAGDTQYF.